Listed here are 29 T cell receptor beta chains from one sample, sequenced in a study of regulatory T cells in long-lasting Graves disease. Time point noted: persistent/refractory GD, antithyroid drugs over 5 years with positive TRAb. Generation of the TCR library employed RNA extracted from PBMCs. Arm-PCR of CDR3 regions and iRepertoire HTBI primers were used to build TCR beta libraries. TCRdb redid the calling of the multiplex PCR reads with MiXCR, one entry per CDR3 protein. The table shows about 660,000 distinct CDR3 sequences, with about 32% occurring only once. This specimen consisted of peripheral blood mononuclear cells (PBMCs), obtained when the disease was refractory, from a patient treated with antithyroid drugs. These receptors originate from a female donor with Graves disease.

The chain links TRBV5-5 to TRBJ1-1; no reliable D call. V was pared by 1 base and J by 9 bases, with 7 bases between. The CDR3 is 11 residues long. Germline CDR1 SGHKS, CDR2 YYEKEE (reference sequence). The CDR3 loop is CASSLLAKAFF. The DNA for the CDR3 is TGTGCCAGCAGCTTGTTGGCCAAAGCTTTCTTT.

This clonotype was observed at least ten times. V usage is TRBV15 and J usage is TRBJ2-2; D is undetermined. Trimming took off 1 base at V and 7 bases at J, with 13 bases between the two ends. The CDR3 has 15 amino acids. CDR1 and CDR2 from the germline V gene are LNHNV and YYDKDF (reference sequence). The CDR3 DNA sequence: TGTGCCACCAGCAGAGTAGATAGAGCTGTCGGGGAGCTGTTTTTT. This codes for CATSRVDRAVGELFF.

This clonotype was seen only a few times. J is TRBJ2-5 and V is TRBV6-1; TRBD2 aligns across 9 bases. V gave up 6 bases and J gave up 1 base; unmatched junction bases: 3. Germline V gene lookup returns CDR1 MNHNS and CDR2 SASEGT. This CDR3 has 14 amino acids. As DNA, the CDR3 is TGTGCCAGCAGAAGGCGGGGGGGCCAAGAGACCCAGTACTTC. Translating gives CASRRRGGQETQYF.

The chain's CDR3 is CASSVVSDPGGTQYF. In DNA, the CDR3 is TGTGCCAGCAGCGTAGTCTCAGACCCAGGGGGGACCCAGTACTTC. This rearrangement joins TRBV9 to TRBJ2-5, with 7 nucleotides matching TRBD1. The V and J ends lost 0 bases and 7 bases, in that order; junction bases with no gene match: 9. The CDR3 consists of 15 residues. Germline CDR1 reads SGDLS; CDR2 reads YYNGEE.

The chain recombines TRBV29-1 with TRBJ2-1; 11 bases map to TRBD2. The CDR3 is 14 residues long. The V and J ends lost 2 bases and 4 bases, in that order; junction bases with no gene match: 1. Germline V lookup: CDR1 SQVTM, CDR2 ANQGSEA. In DNA form, the CDR3 reads TGCAGCGTTGAAAGACTAGCGGGGTACAATGAGCAGTTCTTC. Amino acids: CSVERLAGYNEQFF.

This clonotype was detected only once. V usage is TRBV3-1 and J usage is TRBJ2-7; D is possibly TRBD2 (5 bases). This CDR3 is built from 15 residues. Germline CDR1 and CDR2: LGHDT and YNNKEL (reference sequence). V lost 1 base to trimming and J lost 3 bases, with 13 bases between them. In DNA, the CDR3 is TGTGCCAGCAGCCAAGGCTCCCCTAGCTACTACGAGCAGTACTTC. Its protein product is CASSQGSPSYYEQYF.

The table lists this clonotype with many counts. The rearrangement links TRBV27 to TRBJ1-4, with D perhaps TRBD1 (6 bases). The CDR3 is 13 residues long. The germline gives CDR1 MNHEY, CDR2 SMNVEV (reference sequence). Trimming left V 5 bases short and J 7 bases short, with 11 bases between. The CDR3 DNA reads TGTGCCAGCAGTGGGACACTGGTTGAAAAACTGTTTTTT. Its translation: CASSGTLVEKLFF.

This clonotype was observed a handful of times. The rearrangement joins TRBV10-3 to TRBJ2-7; no firm D call. The V gene lost 3 bases and the J gene lost 4 bases, with 19 bases spanning the gap. The CDR3 has 16 amino acids. The germline CDR1 and CDR2 sequences are ENHRY and SYGVKD. The CDR3 DNA reads TGTGCCATCAGTGAAAGGGTGGGTGGGTCCATATACGAGCAGTACTTC. Its translation is CAISERVGGSIYEQYF.

This clonotype occurred a few times. The chain couples TRBV11-3 to TRBJ2-5; TRBD1 or TRBD2 may be the D gene (7 bases each). Trimming removed 5 bases at V and 5 bases at J, with 15 bases between. There are 14 residues in the CDR3. Germline V CDR1 and CDR2: SGHNT, YENEEA. The CDR3 DNA reads as TGTGCCAGCAGCCCAGGGGGGGAGATTGAGACCCAGTACTTC. This codes for CASSPGGEIETQYF.

This clonotype was seen more than once but under ten times. Here the CDR3 DNA reads TGTGCCAGCAGCCCTTCGGATAAGGCCCCGGGGAAAGCTTTCTTT. Protein sequence: CASSPSDKAPGKAFF. V is TRBV7-9 and J is TRBJ1-1; D gene uncertain. The germline V and J ends were trimmed by 5 bases and 9 bases, with 22 bases remaining between them. Germline V gene lookup returns CDR1 SEHNR and CDR2 FQNEAQ (reference sequence). The CDR3 runs to 15 residues.

The chain combines TRBV29-1 with TRBJ2-7, with D possibly TRBD1 on 8 matching bases. V gave up 7 bases and J gave up 3 bases, with 19 bases separating them. Germline V gene lookup returns CDR1 SQVTM and CDR2 ANQGSEA. This CDR3 contains 14 residues. CDR3 DNA: TGCAGCGCCGGGGGACAGGCGGGAGACTACGAGCAGTACTTC. The encoded protein is CSAGGQAGDYEQYF.

This clonotype was picked up many times. The chain recombines TRBV12-3 or TRBV12-4 with TRBJ2-4, with 7 positions matching TRBD2. The CDR3 has 16 residues. Unmatched junction bases numbered 9, after V lost 1 base and J lost 6 bases. The CDR3 protein is CASSLEGGAGANIQYF. CDR3 coding DNA: TGTGCCAGCAGTTTAGAGGGTGGGGCGGGAGCAAACATTCAGTACTTC.

V and J are TRBV20-1 and TRBJ2-5; D call uncertain. The CDR3 has 16 residues. Germline-derived CDR1 and CDR2 are DFQATT and SNEGSKA (reference sequence). The germline V and J ends were trimmed by 0 bases and 1 base, with 15 bases remaining between them. The chain's CDR3 is CSARDRPGLPQETQYF. The CDR3 nucleotides read TGCAGTGCTAGAGATCGTCCCGGGCTACCCCAAGAGACCCAGTACTTC.

The V and J genes are TRBV30 and TRBJ2-7; perhaps TRBD1 as D (6 bases). The CDR3 contains 16 residues. V was clipped by 3 bases and J by 2 bases, with 20 bases between them. Germline V gives CDR1 GTSNPN, CDR2 SVGIG (reference sequence). CDR3 DNA: TGTGCCTGGAGAAAACGTAGGCAGGGGCCGACCTACGAGCAGTACTTC. Amino acids: CAWRKRRQGPTYEQYF.

This clonotype has just a few counts. V gene TRBV6-2 or TRBV6-3 combines with J gene TRBJ1-1; D uncertain. Deletions cut 6 bases from V and 1 base from J, with 12 bases between. Germline lookup yields CDR1 MNHEY and CDR2 SVGEGT. The CDR3 runs 14 residues. This chain's CDR3 is CASRSGGENTEAFF. The CDR3 nucleotides read TGTGCCAGCAGAAGTGGAGGCGAGAACACTGAAGCTTTCTTT.

This clonotype has only a few counts. The rearrangement joins TRBV3-1 to TRBJ2-7, with 9 positions matching TRBD1. CDR3 length equals 17 residues. With V trimmed by 4 bases and J by 0 bases, 10 bases remained unmatched. Germline V lookup: CDR1 LGHDT, CDR2 YNNKEL (reference sequence). CDR3 amino acids: CASSRLRTGAISYEQYF. In DNA form, the CDR3 reads TGTGCCAGCAGCCGATTAAGGACAGGGGCCATCTCCTACGAGCAGTACTTC.

This clonotype occurred once. This chain links TRBV20-1 with TRBJ2-7; TRBD1 is a possible D gene (8 bases). Germline V CDR1 and CDR2: DFQATT, SNEGSKA (reference sequence). V was shortened by 2 bases and J by 6 bases, with 20 bases between the two germline ends. CDR3 length: 15 residues. In nucleotides, the CDR3 is TGCAGTGCTAGAAACAGGGGGGAGGGCCGTTTCGAGCAGTACTTC. It is translated as CSARNRGEGRFEQYF.

This clonotype was observed a handful of times. The chain couples TRBV29-1 to TRBJ1-1; no reliable D call. V was pared by 3 bases and J by 5 bases, with 10 bases between. CDR3 length: 12 residues. CDR1 SQVTM and CDR2 ANQGSEA come from the germline V gene. CDR3 amino acids: CSVDTSTTEAFF. The CDR3 nucleotides read TGCAGCGTTGATACGTCCACAACTGAAGCTTTCTTT.

J is TRBJ1-6 and V is TRBV27, with TRBD1 matching 10 bases. CDR1 is MNHEY and CDR2 is SMNVEV in the germline V gene (reference sequence). After removal of 7 bases from V and 8 bases from J, the junction contained 5 bases not matched to a gene. The CDR3 spans 14 residues. CDR3 coding DNA: TGTGCCAGCAAGACAGGGGGCGCTTATTCACCCCTCCACTTT. It yields the protein CASKTGGAYSPLHF.

The V call is TRBV7-9, the J call TRBJ2-2; D unresolved. Germline CDR1 SEHNR, CDR2 FQNEAQ (reference sequence). Deletions cut 2 bases from V and 0 bases from J, with 10 bases between. The CDR3 is 16 amino acids. DNA for the CDR3: TGTGCCAGCAGCTTAAGTCGACAAGCGAACACCGGGGAGCTGTTTTTT. It yields the protein CASSLSRQANTGELFF.

This chain joins TRBV30 and TRBJ1-1; perhaps TRBD1 as D (6 bases). V was trimmed by 8 bases and J by 4 bases, leaving 26 bases between them. Germline assignment: CDR1 GTSNPN and CDR2 SVGIG (reference sequence). The CDR3 is 16 residues long. CDR3 loop: CAGTNALLGAGTEAFF. In nucleotides, the CDR3 is TGTGCCGGGACGAACGCGCTTTTGGGGGCCGGCACTGAAGCTTTCTTT. Full variable domain (remainder filled in from reference TRBV30 and TRBJ1-1): SQTIHQWPATLVQPVGSPLSLECTVEGTSNPNLYWYRQAAGRGLQLLFYSVGIGQISSEVPQNLSASRPQDRQFILSSKKLLLSDSGFYLCAGTNALLGAGTEAFFGQGTRLTVV.

This clonotype was seen a handful of times. The rearrangement joins TRBV2 to TRBJ2-3; D call uncertain. Trimming left V 1 base short and J 0 bases short, with 8 bases between. This CDR3 is 15 amino acids long. In germline, CDR1 is SNHLY, CDR2 FYNNEI. The CDR3 loop is CASSEEAGSTDTQYF. Here the CDR3 DNA reads TGTGCCAGCAGTGAAGAGGCAGGTAGCACAGATACGCAGTATTTT.

About this clonotype itself: A read error may be the cause here, since a much bigger clone is one base away. The gene calls are TRBV24-1 and TRBJ2-5, with 9 bases lining up with TRBD2. This CDR3 is built from 16 residues. Germline CDR1 and CDR2: KGHDR and SFDVKD. CDR3 loop: CATGEGGGGAEETQYF. CDR3 nucleotide sequence: TGTGCCACCGGTGAAGGGGGCGGGGGGGCGGAGGAGACCCAGTACTTC.

V gene TRBV5-1 combines with J gene TRBJ1-1; D possibly corresponds to TRBD1 (5 bases). The CDR3 has 16 residues. Germline V gene data show CDR1 as SGHRS and CDR2 as YFSETQ. The V gene lost 4 bases and the J gene lost 0 bases, with 16 bases spanning the gap. The chain's CDR3 is CASSIRVGRMNTEAFF. Written as DNA, the CDR3 is TGCGCCAGCAGCATCAGGGTAGGGCGTATGAACACTGAAGCTTTCTTT.

This clonotype has at least ten counts. The V call is TRBV2, the J call TRBJ2-5, with D perhaps matching TRBD2 (6 bases). Per the germline V gene, CDR1 is SNHLY and CDR2 is FYNNEI. V gave up 4 bases and J gave up 12 bases, with 18 bases separating them. The CDR3 totals 13 residues. This chain's CDR3 is CASSAIAVGPEYF. CDR3 in DNA: TGTGCCAGCAGTGCGATAGCGGTTGGACCGGAGTACTTC.

The rearrangement joins TRBV28 to TRBJ1-5, with D tentatively TRBD1 (5 bases). The CDR3 spans 19 residues. V was trimmed by 3 bases and J by 7 bases, leaving 28 bases between them. The germline gives CDR1 MDHEN, CDR2 SYDVKM. CDR3 coding DNA: TGTGCCAGCAGTTTCTGGAGCGGGGCGGGACTCCCTGCACTCCAGCCCCAGCATTTT. Its translation is CASSFWSGAGLPALQPQHF.

CDR3 sequence: CASSQDVGQDEAFF. The CDR3 DNA reads TGTGCCAGCAGCCAAGATGTTGGACAGGATGAAGCTTTCTTT. The chain links TRBV3-1 to TRBJ1-1; 7 bases line up with TRBD1. V was pared by 0 bases and J by 7 bases, with 5 bases of the junction left unmatched. CDR3 length equals 14 residues. CDR1 LGHDT and CDR2 YNNKEL come from the germline V gene (reference sequence).

The chain uses TRBV5-1 and TRBJ2-7, with 10 nucleotides matching TRBD1. There are 17 residues in the CDR3. The ends lost 2 bases at V and 1 base at J; junction bases unmatched: 9. Germline CDR1 SGHRS, CDR2 YFSETQ. CDR3 protein: CASSFGGQGIKSYEQYF. In DNA form, the CDR3 reads TGCGCCAGCAGCTTTGGGGGACAGGGGATTAAATCCTACGAGCAGTACTTC.

V usage is TRBV5-1 and J usage is TRBJ2-7; 9 nucleotides agree with TRBD2. With V trimmed by 5 bases and J by 1 base, 10 bases remained unmatched. Germline CDR1 and CDR2: SGHRS and YFSETQ. This CDR3 has 16 amino acids. Here the CDR3 DNA reads TGCGCCAGCAGTCAAGGCCCGGCGGGAGGGTCCTACGAGCAGTACTTC. This encodes CASSQGPAGGSYEQYF.